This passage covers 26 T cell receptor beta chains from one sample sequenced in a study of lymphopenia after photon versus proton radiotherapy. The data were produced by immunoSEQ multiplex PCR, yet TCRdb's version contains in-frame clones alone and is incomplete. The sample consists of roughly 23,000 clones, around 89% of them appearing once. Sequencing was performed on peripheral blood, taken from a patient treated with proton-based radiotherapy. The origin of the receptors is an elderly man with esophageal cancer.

CDR3 DNA sequence: TGTGCCATCAGTGAGGGGACGTTGATATACAATGAGCAGTTCTTC. Translated, it gives CAISEGTLIYNEQFF. V is TRBV10-3 and J is TRBJ2-1; perhaps D is TRBD1 or TRBD2 (5 bases each). CDR1 and CDR2 from the germline V gene are ENHRY and SYGVKD. The CDR3 has 15 residues. Trimming took off 2 bases at V and 4 bases at J, with 12 bases between the two ends.

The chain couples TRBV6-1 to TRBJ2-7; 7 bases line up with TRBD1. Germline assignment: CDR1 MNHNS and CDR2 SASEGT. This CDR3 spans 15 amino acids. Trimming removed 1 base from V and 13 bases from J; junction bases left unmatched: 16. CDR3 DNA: TGTGCCAGCAGTGAAGAGATGACAGGGACGGCCCACGTATACTTC. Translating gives CASSEEMTGTAHVYF.

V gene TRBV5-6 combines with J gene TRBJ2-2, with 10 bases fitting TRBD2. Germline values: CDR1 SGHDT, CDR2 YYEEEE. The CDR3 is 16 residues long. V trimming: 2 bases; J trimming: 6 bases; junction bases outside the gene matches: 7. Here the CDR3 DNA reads TGTGCCAGCAGCTTACCTAGCGGGGGAGGTCCCGGGGAGCTGTTTTTT. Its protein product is CASSLPSGGGPGELFF.

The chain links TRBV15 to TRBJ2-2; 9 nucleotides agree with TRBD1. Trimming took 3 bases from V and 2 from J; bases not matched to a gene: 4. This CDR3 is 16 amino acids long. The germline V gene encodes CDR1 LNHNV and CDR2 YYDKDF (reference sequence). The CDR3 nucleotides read TGTGCCACCAGCAGTTGGGACAGGGTAAACACCGGGGAGCTGTTTTTT. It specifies CATSSWDRVNTGELFF.

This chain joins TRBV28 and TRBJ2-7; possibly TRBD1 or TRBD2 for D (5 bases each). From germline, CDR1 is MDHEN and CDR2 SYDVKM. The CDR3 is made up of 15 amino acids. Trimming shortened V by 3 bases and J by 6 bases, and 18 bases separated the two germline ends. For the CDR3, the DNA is TGTGCCAGCAGTTTGGCCCGGGACCCCGTAGGCGAGCAGTACTTC. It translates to CASSLARDPVGEQYF.

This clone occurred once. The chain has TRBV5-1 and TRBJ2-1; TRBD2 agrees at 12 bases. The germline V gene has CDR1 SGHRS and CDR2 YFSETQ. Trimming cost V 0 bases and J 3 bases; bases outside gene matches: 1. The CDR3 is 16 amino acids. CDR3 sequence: CASSLGLAGVYNEQFF. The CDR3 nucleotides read TGCGCCAGCAGCTTGGGACTAGCGGGAGTCTACAATGAGCAGTTCTTC.

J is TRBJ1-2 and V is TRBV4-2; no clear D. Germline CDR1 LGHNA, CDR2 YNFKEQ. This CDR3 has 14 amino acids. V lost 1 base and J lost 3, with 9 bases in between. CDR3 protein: CASSQVYGDYGYTF. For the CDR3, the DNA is TGTGCCAGCAGCCAAGTGTACGGCGACTATGGCTACACCTTC.

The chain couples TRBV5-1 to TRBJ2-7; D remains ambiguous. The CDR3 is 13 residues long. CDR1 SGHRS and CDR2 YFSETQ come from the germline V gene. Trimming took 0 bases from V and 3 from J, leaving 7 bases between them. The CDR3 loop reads CASSLGHLYEQYF. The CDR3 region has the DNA TGCGCCAGCAGCTTGGGACACCTCTACGAGCAGTACTTC.

CDR3 nucleotide sequence: TGCAGCGTTGGGGTAGCGGTACAAGAGACCCAGTACTTC. Amino acids: CSVGVAVQETQYF. V is TRBV29-1 and J is TRBJ2-5; D possibly corresponds to TRBD2 (6 bases). CDR3 length equals 13 residues. Germline V lookup: CDR1 SQVTM, CDR2 ANQGSEA. Trimming removed 4 bases from V and 2 bases from J, with 11 bases in between. Together with reference TRBV29-1 and TRBJ2-5, the CDR3 gives the full variable domain: SAVISQKPSRDICQRGTSLTIQCQVDSQVTMMFWYRQQPGQSLTLIATANQGSEATYESGFVIDKFPISRPNLTFSTLTVSNMSPEDSSIYLCSVGVAVQETQYFGPGTRLLVL.

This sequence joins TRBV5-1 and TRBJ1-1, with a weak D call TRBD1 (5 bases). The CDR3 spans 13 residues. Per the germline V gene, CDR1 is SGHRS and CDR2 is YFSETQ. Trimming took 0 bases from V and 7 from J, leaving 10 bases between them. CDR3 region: CASSLAEQGEAFF. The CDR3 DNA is TGCGCCAGCAGCTTGGCAGAGCAGGGTGAAGCTTTCTTT. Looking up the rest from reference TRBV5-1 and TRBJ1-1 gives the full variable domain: KAGVTQTPRYLIKTRGQQVTLSCSPISGHRSVSWYQQTPGQGLQFLFEYFSETQRNKGNFPGRFSGRQFSNSRSEMNVSTLELGDSALYLCASSLAEQGEAFFGQGTRLTVV.

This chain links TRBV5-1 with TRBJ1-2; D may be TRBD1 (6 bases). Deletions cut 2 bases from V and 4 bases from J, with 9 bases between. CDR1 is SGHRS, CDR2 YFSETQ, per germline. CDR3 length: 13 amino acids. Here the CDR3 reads CASSFEDSYGYTF. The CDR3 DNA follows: TGCGCCAGCAGCTTTGAGGACAGCTATGGCTACACCTTC.

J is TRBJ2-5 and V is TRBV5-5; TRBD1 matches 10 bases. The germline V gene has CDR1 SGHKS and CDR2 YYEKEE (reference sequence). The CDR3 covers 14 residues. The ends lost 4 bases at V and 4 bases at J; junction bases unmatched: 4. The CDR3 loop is CASSGDRGRETQYF. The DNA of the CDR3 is TGTGCCAGCAGCGGAGACAGGGGGCGAGAGACCCAGTACTTC. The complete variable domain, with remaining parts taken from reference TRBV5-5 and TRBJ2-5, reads DAGVTQSPTHLIKTRGQQVTLRCSPISGHKSVSWYQQVLGQGPQFIFQYYEKEERGRGNFPDRFSARQFPNYSSELNVNALLLGDSALYLCASSGDRGRETQYFGPGTRLLVL.

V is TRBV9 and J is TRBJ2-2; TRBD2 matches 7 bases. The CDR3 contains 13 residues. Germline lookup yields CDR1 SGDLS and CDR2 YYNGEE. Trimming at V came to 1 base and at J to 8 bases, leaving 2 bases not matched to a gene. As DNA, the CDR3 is TGTGCCAGCAGCGTATGGCGGGAGGGGGAGCTGTTTTTT. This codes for CASSVWREGELFF.

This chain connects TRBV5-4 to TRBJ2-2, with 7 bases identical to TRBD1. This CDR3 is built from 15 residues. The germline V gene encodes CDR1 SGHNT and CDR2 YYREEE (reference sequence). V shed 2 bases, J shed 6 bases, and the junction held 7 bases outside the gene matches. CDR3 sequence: CASSLARGSAGELFF. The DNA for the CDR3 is TGTGCCAGCAGCTTAGCCAGGGGGAGCGCCGGGGAGCTGTTTTTT.

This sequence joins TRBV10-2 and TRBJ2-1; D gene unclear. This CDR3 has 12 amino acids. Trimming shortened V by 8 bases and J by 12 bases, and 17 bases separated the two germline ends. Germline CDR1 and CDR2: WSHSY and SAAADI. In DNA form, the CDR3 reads TGCGCCAGCCGGTTCACTTTAGGCGTGCAGTTCTTC. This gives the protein CASRFTLGVQFF.

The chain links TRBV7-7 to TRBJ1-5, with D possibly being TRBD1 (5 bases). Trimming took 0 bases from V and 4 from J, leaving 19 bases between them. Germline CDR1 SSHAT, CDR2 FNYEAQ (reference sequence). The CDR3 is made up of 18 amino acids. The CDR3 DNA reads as TGTGCCAGCAGCTTAGCTGGTGGCAGGGAGTTACAAAATCAGCCCCAGCATTTT. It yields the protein CASSLAGGRELQNQPQHF.

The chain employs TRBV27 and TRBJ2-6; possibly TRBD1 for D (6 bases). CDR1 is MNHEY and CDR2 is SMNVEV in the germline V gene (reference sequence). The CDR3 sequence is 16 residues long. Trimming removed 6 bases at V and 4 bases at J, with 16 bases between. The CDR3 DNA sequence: TGTGCCAGCAGCCCAAGGGGGAGTGCCGGGGCCAACGTCCTGACTTTC. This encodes CASSPRGSAGANVLTF.

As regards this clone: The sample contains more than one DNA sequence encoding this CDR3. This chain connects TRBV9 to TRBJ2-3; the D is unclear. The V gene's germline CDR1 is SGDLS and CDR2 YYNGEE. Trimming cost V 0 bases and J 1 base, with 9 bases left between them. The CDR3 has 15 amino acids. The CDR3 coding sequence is TGTGCCAGCAGCGTAGGGGGTTGGGGCACAGATACGCAGTATTTT. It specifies CASSVGGWGTDTQYF.

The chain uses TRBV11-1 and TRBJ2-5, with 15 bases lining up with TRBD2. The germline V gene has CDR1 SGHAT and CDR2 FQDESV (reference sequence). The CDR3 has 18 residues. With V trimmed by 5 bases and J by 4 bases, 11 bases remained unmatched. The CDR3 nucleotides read TGTGCCAGCAGCCTGGGACTAGCGGGGGGCAATATTCGAGAGACCCAGTACTTC. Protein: CASSLGLAGGNIRETQYF.

The CDR3, as DNA: TGTGCCAGCAGGCCCGATCGGGGGTATAATTCACCCCTCCACTTT. It encodes CASRPDRGYNSPLHF. The chain couples TRBV5-6 to TRBJ1-6; D is possibly TRBD1 (5 bases). V shed 5 bases and J shed 4 bases, with 13 bases lying between them. In germline, CDR1 is SGHDT, CDR2 YYEEEE. This CDR3 is built from 15 residues.

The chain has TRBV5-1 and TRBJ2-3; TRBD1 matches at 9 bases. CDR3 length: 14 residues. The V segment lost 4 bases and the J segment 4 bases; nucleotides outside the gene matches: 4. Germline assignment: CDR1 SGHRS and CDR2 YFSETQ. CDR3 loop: CASSGTGSSDTQYF. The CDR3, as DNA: TGCGCCAGCAGCGGGACAGGGAGCTCAGATACGCAGTATTTT.

The CDR3 nucleotides are TGCAGCGCTTTGGACATCTCCTACGAGCAGTACTTC. Protein sequence: CSALDISYEQYF. The rearrangement joins TRBV29-1 to TRBJ2-7; D is perhaps TRBD1 (5 bases). Germline values: CDR1 SQVTM, CDR2 ANQGSEA. The CDR3 length is 12 residues. V lost 7 bases and J 0 bases, leaving 10 bases between the germline ends.

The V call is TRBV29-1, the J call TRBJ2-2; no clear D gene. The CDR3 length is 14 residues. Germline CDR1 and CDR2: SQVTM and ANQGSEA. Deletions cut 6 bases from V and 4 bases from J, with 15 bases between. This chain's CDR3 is CSVAVMGLTGELFF. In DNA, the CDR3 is TGCAGCGTGGCGGTCATGGGCCTCACCGGGGAGCTGTTTTTT.

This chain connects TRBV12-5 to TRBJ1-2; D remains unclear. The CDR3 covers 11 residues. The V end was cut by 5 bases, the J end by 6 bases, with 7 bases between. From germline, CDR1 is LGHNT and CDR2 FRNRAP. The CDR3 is CASGPSDGYTF. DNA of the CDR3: TGTGCTAGTGGTCCCTCCGATGGCTACACCTTC.

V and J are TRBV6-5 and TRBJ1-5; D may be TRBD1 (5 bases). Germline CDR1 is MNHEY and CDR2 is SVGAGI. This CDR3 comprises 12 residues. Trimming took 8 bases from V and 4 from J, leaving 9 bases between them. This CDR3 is CASGGGNQPQHF. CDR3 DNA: TGTGCCAGCGGGGGGGGGAATCAGCCCCAGCATTTT.

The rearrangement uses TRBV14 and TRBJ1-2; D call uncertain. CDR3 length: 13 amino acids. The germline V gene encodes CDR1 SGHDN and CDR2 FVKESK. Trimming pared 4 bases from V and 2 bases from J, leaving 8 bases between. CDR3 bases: TGTGCCAGCAGCCTATCCTGGAACTATGGCTACACCTTC. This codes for CASSLSWNYGYTF.